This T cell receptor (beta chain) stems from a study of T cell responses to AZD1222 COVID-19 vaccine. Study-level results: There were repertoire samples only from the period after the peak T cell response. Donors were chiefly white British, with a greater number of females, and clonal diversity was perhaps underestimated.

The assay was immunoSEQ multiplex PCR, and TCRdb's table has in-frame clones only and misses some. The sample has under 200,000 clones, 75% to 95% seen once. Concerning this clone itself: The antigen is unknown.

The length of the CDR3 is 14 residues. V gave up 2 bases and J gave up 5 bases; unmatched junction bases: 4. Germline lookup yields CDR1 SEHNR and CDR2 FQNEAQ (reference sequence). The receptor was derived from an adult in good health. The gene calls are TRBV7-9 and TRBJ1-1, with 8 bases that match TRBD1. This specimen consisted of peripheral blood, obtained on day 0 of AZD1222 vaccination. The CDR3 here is CASSLTGGRTEAFF. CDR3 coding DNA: TGTGCCAGCAGCTTAACAGGGGGAAGGACTGAAGCTTTCTTT.